The 30 T cell receptor beta chains given below trace back to one sample, sequenced in a study of cytomegalovirus exposure and HLA in healthy donors. The PCR made use of 60 Vbeta and 13 Jbeta primers. TCRdb keeps only in-frame clones here, not all; method: immunoSEQ multiplex PCR. The table shows about 180,000 clones, with approximately 80% occurring only once. Specimen: PBMCs. The receptors stem from a male donor in good health and CMV-seronegative.

J is TRBJ2-6 and V is TRBV4-1, with no clear D. The V end lost 2 bases, the J end lost 0 bases, and 11 bases lay between the germline ends. Germline CDR1 is MGHRA and CDR2 is YSYEKL. The CDR3 extends over 17 amino acids. CDR3 in DNA: TGCGCCAGCAGCCAATCCTTCCCACTCTCTGGGGCCAACGTCCTGACTTTC. Translated: CASSQSFPLSGANVLTF.

This clone was observed a single time. The chain uses TRBV14 and TRBJ2-4; perhaps TRBD1 as D (5 bases). Between the trimmed V and J ends, which lost 3 bases and 1 base, there was a span of 7 bases. This CDR3 has 14 amino acids. CDR1 and CDR2 from the germline V gene are SGHDN and FVKESK. The CDR3 reads CASSQQGAKNIQYF. The CDR3 coding sequence is TGTGCCAGCAGCCAGCAGGGTGCCAAAAACATTCAGTACTTC.

J is TRBJ2-2 and V is TRBV5-1, with TRBD1 matching 8 bases. Losses at the gene ends were 0 bases for V and 1 base for J; bases not matched to a gene: 2. CDR1 and CDR2 from the germline V gene are SGHRS and YFSETQ. The CDR3 is 16 amino acids. The chain's CDR3 is CASSLGGTGNTGELFF. The CDR3 DNA reads as TGCGCCAGCAGCTTGGGTGGGACAGGGAACACCGGGGAGCTGTTTTTT. The full variable domain, completed using reference TRBV5-1 and TRBJ2-2, is KAGVTQTPRYLIKTRGQQVTLSCSPISGHRSVSWYQQTPGQGLQFLFEYFSETQRNKGNFPGRFSGRQFSNSRSEMNVSTLELGDSALYLCASSLGGTGNTGELFFGEGSRLTVL.

V and J are TRBV19 and TRBJ1-5; 10 bases are shared with TRBD1. This CDR3 is built from 14 residues. V was clipped by 7 bases and J by 7 bases; unmatched bases: 7. The germline V gene encodes CDR1 LNHDA and CDR2 SQIVND (reference sequence). CDR3 in amino acids: CASISATGGQPQHF. The CDR3 nucleotides read TGTGCCAGTATCTCAGCGACAGGGGGCCAGCCCCAGCATTTT.

The rearrangement joins TRBV6-1 to TRBJ2-7; 9 bases are a match to TRBD2. Germline V gene data show CDR1 as MNHNS and CDR2 as SASEGT. J lost 4 bases, V lost 1 base, and 20 bases had no gene match. This CDR3 region has 20 residues. The CDR3 coding sequence is TGTGCCAGCAGTGAAGTGTCCCTTTGGCGGGAGGGTTCAAACCGGTACGAGCAGTACTTC. It specifies CASSEVSLWREGSNRYEQYF.

The CDR3 nucleotides are TGTGCCAGCAGCCCAGGACAGGGGAACTACGAGCAGTACTTC. Residues: CASSPGQGNYEQYF. The chain employs TRBV5-6 and TRBJ2-5; 9 bases are shared with TRBD1. The DNA end is a closer match to TRBJ2-7, so the J assignment may be wrong. The CDR3 is made up of 14 amino acids. Looked up from germline, CDR1 is SGHDT and CDR2 is YYEEEE.

CDR3 in DNA: TGCGCCAGCAGCCCGGGACTTGCCCAAGAGACCCAGTACTTC. This translates into CASSPGLAQETQYF. The J gene is TRBJ2-5, the V gene TRBV4-3; D is perhaps TRBD2 (6 bases). The CDR3 spans 14 residues. The V and J ends lost 4 bases and 1 base respectively, with 10 bases between them. CDR1 and CDR2 from the germline V gene are LGHNA and YSLEER.

The chain is built from TRBV7-2 and TRBJ2-5; D is possibly TRBD2 (5 bases). The end of the DNA is better explained by TRBJ2-7, so the J call may be wrong. From germline, CDR1 is SGHTA and CDR2 FQGNSA. The CDR3 totals 15 residues. CDR3 coding DNA: TGTGCCAGCAGCTCCTCCCACTCGGGGATGGGCGAGCAGTACTTC. It specifies CASSSSHSGMGEQYF.

V is TRBV4-1 and J is TRBJ2-3; the match to TRBD2 covers 13 bases. The CDR3 runs 15 residues. Germline V CDR1 and CDR2: MGHRA, YSYEKL. Trimming at V came to 4 bases and at J to 4 bases, leaving 2 bases not matched to a gene. The DNA of the CDR3 is TGCGCCAGCAGCCCCACTAGCGGGGGGGCAGATACGCAGTATTTT. It encodes CASSPTSGGADTQYF.

This chain uses TRBV7-2 with TRBJ2-3, with 9 bases aligning to TRBD2. The germline V gene has CDR1 SGHTA and CDR2 FQGNSA. This CDR3 is built from 19 residues. J lost 3 bases, V lost 0 bases, and 13 bases had no gene match. The CDR3 sequence: CASSLAESSGSLNTDTQYF. The CDR3 DNA sequence: TGTGCCAGCAGCTTAGCGGAGAGTAGCGGGAGTTTAAATACAGATACGCAGTATTTT.

This clone was seen a handful of times. The V call is TRBV2, the J call TRBJ1-4; 7 bases align to TRBD1. With 6 bases clipped from V and 3 bases from J, the junction kept 4 bases outside the gene matches. The CDR3 totals 14 residues. Germline CDR1 reads SNHLY; CDR2 reads FYNNEI. CDR3 loop: CASRVQGSNEKLFF. CDR3 coding DNA: TGTGCCAGCAGAGTACAGGGGTCTAATGAAAAACTGTTTTTT.

V is TRBV15 and J is TRBJ1-2, with 10 bases that match TRBD1. There are 14 residues in the CDR3. Germline trimming cut 4 bases from V and 5 bases from J; bases unmatched to any gene: 4. The V gene's germline CDR1 is LNHNV and CDR2 YYDKDF (reference sequence). CDR3 protein: CATSNPGQGYGYTF. The CDR3 DNA reads TGTGCCACCAGCAACCCGGGACAGGGGTATGGCTACACCTTC.

The rearrangement uses TRBV20-1 and TRBJ1-2; D gene unclear. The V gene's germline CDR1 is DFQATT and CDR2 SNEGSKA (reference sequence). The V end was cut by 3 bases, the J end by 7 bases, with 3 bases between. The length of the CDR3 is 9 residues. For the CDR3, the DNA is TGCAGTGCTAGTATTGGCTACACCTTC. It specifies CSASIGYTF.

This clone has only a few counts. The rearrangement uses TRBV7-8 and TRBJ1-4, with 7 bases matching TRBD1. J gave up 5 bases and V 6 bases, and 6 bases lay outside the gene matches. Germline CDR1 and CDR2: SGHVS and FQNEAQ. The CDR3 consists of 14 residues. CDR3 DNA sequence: TGTGCCAGCAGGTCCGGGACAGTCAATGAAAAACTGTTTTTT. This gives the protein CASRSGTVNEKLFF.

The chain uses TRBV9 and TRBJ2-1, with D possibly being TRBD1 (6 bases). CDR3 length equals 13 residues. The germline V and J ends were trimmed by 0 bases and 8 bases, with 9 bases remaining between them. CDR1 is SGDLS, CDR2 YYNGEE, per germline. The DNA of the CDR3 is TGTGCCAGCAGCGTAGATGGGGGCTATGAGCAGTTCTTC. The encoded protein is CASSVDGGYEQFF.

CDR3 coding DNA: TGTGCCAGCAGCTTGGCCGGGACTAGCGGGATGAGCGAGCAGTACTTC. Translation: CASSLAGTSGMSEQYF. V usage is TRBV21-1 and J usage is TRBJ2-7; TRBD2, the table's D call, was not compared with the DNA. TRBV21-1 constitutes a pseudogene. The CDR3 consists of 16 residues.

The chain employs TRBV9 and TRBJ1-3; 9 bases align to TRBD1. Trimming took 0 bases from V and 0 from J; bases not matched to a gene: 4. Germline V lookup: CDR1 SGDLS, CDR2 YYNGEE. There are 17 residues in the CDR3. The CDR3 DNA is TGTGCCAGCAGCGTAGATGGACAGGGGAGCTCTGGAAACACCATATATTTT. It is translated as CASSVDGQGSSGNTIYF.

The rearrangement joins TRBV6-1 to TRBJ2-5; no reliable D call. Per germline, CDR1 MNHNS and CDR2 SASEGT. Trimming took off 0 bases at V and 1 base at J, with 9 bases between the two ends. The CDR3 is made up of 15 amino acids. CDR3 coding DNA: TGTGCCAGCAGTGAAGCCGCAGGCGCCCAAGAGACCCAGTACTTC. Its translation is CASSEAAGAQETQYF.

The chain joins TRBV2 to TRBJ2-3, with a possible D match to TRBD1 (7 bases). Germline CDR1 reads SNHLY; CDR2 reads FYNNEI. CDR3 length: 14 amino acids. Trimming took 6 bases from V and 4 from J, leaving 14 bases between them. DNA for the CDR3: TGTGCCAGCAGGGATGACAGGGAGGCAGATACGCAGTATTTT. Translating gives CASRDDREADTQYF.

CDR3 sequence: CASSLSGGGEQFF. For the CDR3, the DNA is TGTGCCAGCAGTTTATCCGGGGGGGGTGAGCAGTTCTTC. This chain joins TRBV27 and TRBJ2-1, with TRBD2 matching 8 bases. The CDR3 has 13 amino acids. V trimming: 0 bases; J trimming: 9 bases; junction bases outside the gene matches: 1. Germline values: CDR1 MNHEY, CDR2 SMNVEV (reference sequence).

This rearrangement joins TRBV7-9 to TRBJ1-1, with 7 bases aligning to TRBD1. After removal of 5 bases from V and 4 bases from J, the junction contained 10 bases not matched to a gene. The CDR3 runs 15 residues. CDR1 and CDR2 from the germline V gene are SEHNR and FQNEAQ (reference sequence). The CDR3: CASSPFTGAVTEAFF. CDR3 DNA: TGTGCCAGCAGCCCATTCACAGGGGCGGTCACTGAAGCTTTCTTT.

The chain carries TRBV11-2 and TRBJ2-5, with a tentative D call TRBD2 (6 bases). V lost 2 bases, J lost 2 bases, and 15 bases lay in between. This CDR3 spans 16 amino acids. In germline, CDR1 is SGHAT, CDR2 FQNNGV. The CDR3 protein is CASSLRLLAAQETQYF. The CDR3 nucleotides read TGTGCCAGCAGCTTAAGGTTATTAGCGGCTCAAGAGACCCAGTACTTC. The full variable domain, with the rest looked up from reference TRBV11-2 and TRBJ2-5, is EAGVAQSPRYKIIEKRQSVAFWCNPISGHATLYWYQQILGQGPKLLIQFQNNGVVDDSQLPKDRFSAERLKGVDSTLKIQPAKLEDSAVYLCASSLRLLAAQETQYFGPGTRLLVL.

This chain links TRBV27 with TRBJ2-6; 7 nucleotides line up with TRBD2. The germline CDR1 and CDR2 sequences are MNHEY and SMNVEV (reference sequence). V trimming: 7 bases; J trimming: 4 bases; junction bases outside the gene matches: 19. This CDR3 spans 19 amino acids. The CDR3 DNA follows: TGTGCCAGCACCCTATGGGGGGGATTAACGATCTCAGGGGCCAACGTCCTGACTTTC. Encoded protein: CASTLWGGLTISGANVLTF.

The gene calls are TRBV5-1 and TRBJ2-2; 9 bases map to TRBD1. Per germline, CDR1 SGHRS and CDR2 YFSETQ. The CDR3 has 14 amino acids. The V segment lost 9 bases and the J segment 5 bases; nucleotides outside the gene matches: 8. The CDR3 reads CATMGQGGTGELFF. DNA for the CDR3: TGCGCCACCATGGGACAGGGAGGGACCGGGGAGCTGTTTTTT.

This clone was recorded a few times. V and J are TRBV7-9 and TRBJ1-1, with TRBD1 matching 7 bases. With V trimmed by 5 bases and J by 4 bases, 4 bases remained unmatched. Germline CDR1 reads SEHNR; CDR2 reads FQNEAQ (reference sequence). This CDR3 is built from 13 residues. In nucleotides, the CDR3 is TGTGCCAGCAGCCCTCCAGGGGGCACTGAAGCTTTCTTT. This codes for CASSPPGGTEAFF.

The chain uses TRBV19 and TRBJ1-2; D is unclear. Trimming removed 6 bases at V and 4 bases at J, with 6 bases between. The germline CDR1 and CDR2 sequences are LNHDA and SQIVND (reference sequence). The CDR3 totals 11 residues. The CDR3 bases are TGTGCCAGTAGGGGCAGCTATGGCTACACCTTC. It translates to CASRGSYGYTF.

This chain links TRBV10-3 with TRBJ1-1, with 7 bases lining up with TRBD1. CDR1 is ENHRY, CDR2 SYGVKD, per germline. The CDR3 runs to 15 residues. Losses at the gene ends were 0 bases for V and 1 base for J; bases not matched to a gene: 2. The DNA of the CDR3 is TGTGCCATCAGTGAGTCCGGACAGGCGAACACTGAAGCTTTCTTT. It codes for CAISESGQANTEAFF.

The V and J genes are TRBV6-5 and TRBJ2-7; 12 bases agree with TRBD1. Germline CDR1 is MNHEY and CDR2 is SVGAGI. J gave up 5 bases and V 6 bases, and 8 bases lay outside the gene matches. The CDR3 sequence is 15 residues long. CDR3 DNA: TGTGCCAGCAGGGATATCGGGACAGGGGGCCACGAGCAGTACTTC. Protein product: CASRDIGTGGHEQYF.

The V and J genes are TRBV27 and TRBJ2-2; maybe TRBD1 (6 bases). Germline assignment: CDR1 MNHEY and CDR2 SMNVEV (reference sequence). The V and J ends lost 3 bases and 6 bases respectively, with 11 bases between them. The CDR3 runs 14 residues. CDR3 in DNA: TGTGCCAGCAGTTTTAACAGGGTCCCCGGGGAGCTGTTTTTT. The encoded protein is CASSFNRVPGELFF.

V gene TRBV7-2 combines with J gene TRBJ2-1; 11 nucleotides agree with TRBD2. CDR3 size: 18 residues. Trimming took 4 bases from V and 0 from J; bases not matched to a gene: 8. Germline loops: CDR1 SGHTA, CDR2 FQGNSA. The CDR3 is CASSSQPTSGVSYNEQFF. The CDR3 bases are TGTGCCAGCAGCTCCCAACCGACTAGCGGGGTCTCCTACAATGAGCAGTTCTTC.